Listed here is a single TCR beta chain. The V end lost 5 bases, the J end lost 0 bases, and 5 bases lay between the germline ends. Germline CDR1 is MNHEY and CDR2 is SVGEGT. The CDR3 totals 13 residues. This sample is drawn from a study of T cell repertoires in aging, cancer and after chemotherapy. TRB rearrangements spanning V, D and J were amplified using mixed TRB-A/B primers. MiXCR was run by TCRdb on the multiplex PCR reads, yielding one entry per CDR3 protein. The sample shows approximately 13,000 distinct CDR3 sequences, approximately 24% of them seen only once. The template was genomic DNA from peripheral blood, not RNA.

The sequencing input was blood. This chain uses TRBV6-2 or TRBV6-3 with TRBJ1-5; no firm D call. This clonotype was sampled from a human donor in good health. The CDR3 bases are TGTGCCAGCAGTACTTATAGCAATCAGCCCCAGCATTTT. As protein: CASSTYSNQPQHF.